The entry that follows covers one T cell receptor (beta chain) sequence. What it binds is unknown. UMI-labeled TRB cDNA libraries were prepared by 5' RACE. TCRdb reprocessed the 5' RACE reads and stores each CDR3 protein as one record, lacking DNA. This repertoire includes about 120,000 distinct CDR3 sequences. The data originate from a study of CXCR3-negative and CXCR3-positive naive CD8 T cells. Study-wide findings and caveats: For memory CD8+ cells diversity was much lower, but both naive subsets had comparably high diversity. Unlike memory cells, which differed, naive CXCR3-negative and CXCR3-positive cells had similar TRBV-TRBJ usage. CXCR3-expressing naive cells carried TRB CDR3s more hydrophobic than those of CXCR3-negative naive cells.

CDR3 length: 15 amino acids. Germline CDR1 LNHDA, CDR2 SQIVND (reference sequence). Sorts that each held 300,000 cells were run in triplicate for every CD8+ T cell subset. Definition of naive CD8+ T cells rested on a CD45RO-CCR7+CD27+CD95- profile. The sample comprised naive CXCR3+ CD8+ T cells from blood. This sample's subset: CD45RO-CCR7+CD27+CD95- naive CD8+ T cells expressing CXCR3 (TNR3+). J is TRBJ2-1 and V is TRBV19; as DNA is missing, the TRBD1 call by TCRdb cannot be tested. The TCR sequence derives from a human donor in good health. Some clones in this sample may be carry-over from other donors' samples. The chain's CDR3 is CASSIPGQLNNEQFF.